The clone carrying this T cell receptor (beta chain) was detected once. The antigen remains undetermined. One junction end disagrees with the germline gene, perhaps due to a read error. The CDR3 is 16 residues long. Germline CDR1 reads SGHRS; CDR2 reads YFSETQ. Quantitative barcoded 5'-RACE was used to prepare TCR beta libraries. TCRdb reanalysed the 5' RACE reads using MiXCR and keeps one entry per CDR3 protein. The repertoire includes about 160,000 distinct CDR3 sequences, about a sixth of them detected once, and 7.8% sits in the top ten. This sample is drawn from a study of CD8 T cells in ankylosing spondylitis. The study, taken as a whole, reports: Among TCR beta sequences, a motif of eight highly homologous variants appeared characteristic of ankylosing spondylitis blood. In synovial fluid and blood from reactive arthritis, some motif variants were previously reported. It was reported that disease-linked clones were significantly enriched in matched ankylosing spondylitis synovial fluid.

The clonotype originates from a male donor with ankylosing spondylitis or in good health (not recorded which). This chain uses TRBV5-1 with TRBJ1-6; D gene ambiguous. Sequenced material: blood, either unsorted or a sorted T cell fraction (not recorded which). CDR3 DNA sequence: TGCGCCAGCAGCTTGGTGAGGGAGCTAACCGATTCACTCCTCCACTTT. Protein sequence: CASSLVRELTDSLLHF.